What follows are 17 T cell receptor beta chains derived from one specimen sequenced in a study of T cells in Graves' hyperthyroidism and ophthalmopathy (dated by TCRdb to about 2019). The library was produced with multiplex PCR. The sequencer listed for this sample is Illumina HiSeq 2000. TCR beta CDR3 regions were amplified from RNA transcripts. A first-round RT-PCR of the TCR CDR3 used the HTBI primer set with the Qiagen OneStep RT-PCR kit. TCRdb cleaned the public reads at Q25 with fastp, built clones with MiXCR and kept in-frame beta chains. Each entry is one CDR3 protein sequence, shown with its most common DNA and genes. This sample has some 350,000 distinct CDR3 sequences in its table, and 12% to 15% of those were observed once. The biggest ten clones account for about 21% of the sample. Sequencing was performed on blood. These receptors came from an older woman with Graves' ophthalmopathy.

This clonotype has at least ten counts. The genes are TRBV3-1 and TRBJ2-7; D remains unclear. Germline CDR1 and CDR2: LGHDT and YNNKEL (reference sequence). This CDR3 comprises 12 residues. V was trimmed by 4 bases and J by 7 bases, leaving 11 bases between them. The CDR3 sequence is CASSLPTGEQYF. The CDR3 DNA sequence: TGTGCCAGCAGCCTGCCGACCGGGGAGCAGTACTTC.

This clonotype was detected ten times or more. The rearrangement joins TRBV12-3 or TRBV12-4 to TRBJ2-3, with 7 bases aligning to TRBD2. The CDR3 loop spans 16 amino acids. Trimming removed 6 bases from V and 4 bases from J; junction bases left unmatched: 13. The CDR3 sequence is CASSFLRGRSSDTQYF. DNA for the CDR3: TGTGCCAGCAGCTTCCTTCGCGGGAGAAGTTCAGATACGCAGTATTTT.

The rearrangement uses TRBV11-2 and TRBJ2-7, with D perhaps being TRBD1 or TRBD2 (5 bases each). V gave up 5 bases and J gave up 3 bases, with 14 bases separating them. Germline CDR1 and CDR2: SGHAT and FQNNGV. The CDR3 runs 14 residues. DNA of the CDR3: TGTGCCAGCAGCCCGCCGGGACGGCACTACGAGCAGTACTTC. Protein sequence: CASSPPGRHYEQYF.

CDR3 protein: CASSSQNLPGAEQYF. DNA of the CDR3: TGCGCCAGCAGCTCCCAAAATCTACCAGGGGCCGAGCAGTACTTC. The rearrangement uses TRBV5-1 and TRBJ2-7; D is perhaps TRBD1 (6 bases). Trimming removed 3 bases from V and 6 bases from J, with 19 bases in between. The CDR3 has 15 amino acids. Germline V lookup: CDR1 SGHRS, CDR2 YFSETQ.

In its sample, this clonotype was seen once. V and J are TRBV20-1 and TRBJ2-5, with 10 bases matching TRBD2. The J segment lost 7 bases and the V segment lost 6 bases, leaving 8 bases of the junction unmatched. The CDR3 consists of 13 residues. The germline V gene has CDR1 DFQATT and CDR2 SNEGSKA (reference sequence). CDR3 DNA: TGCAGTGCCCGGACTAGCGGTATGGGGACCCAGTACTTC. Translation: CSARTSGMGTQYF.

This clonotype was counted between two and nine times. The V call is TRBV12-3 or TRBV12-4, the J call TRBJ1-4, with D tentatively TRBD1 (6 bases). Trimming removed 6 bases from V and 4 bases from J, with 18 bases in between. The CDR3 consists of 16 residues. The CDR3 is CASSPPRGDGNEKLFF. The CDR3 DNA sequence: TGTGCCAGCAGCCCCCCGAGGGGGGACGGTAATGAAAAACTGTTTTTT.

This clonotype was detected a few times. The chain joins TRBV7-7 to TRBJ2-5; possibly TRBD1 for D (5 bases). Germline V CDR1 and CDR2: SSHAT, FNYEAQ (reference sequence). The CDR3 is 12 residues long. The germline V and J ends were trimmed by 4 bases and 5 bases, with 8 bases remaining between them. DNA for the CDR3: TGTGCCAGCAGCTCGACAGCGGAGACCCAGTACTTC. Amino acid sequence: CASSSTAETQYF.

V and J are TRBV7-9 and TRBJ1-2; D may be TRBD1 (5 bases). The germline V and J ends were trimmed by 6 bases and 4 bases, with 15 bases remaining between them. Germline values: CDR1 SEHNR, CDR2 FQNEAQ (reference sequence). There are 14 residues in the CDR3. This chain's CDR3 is CASSYKRGLYGYTF. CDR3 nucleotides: TGTGCCAGCAGTTATAAGCGGGGCCTCTATGGCTACACCTTC.

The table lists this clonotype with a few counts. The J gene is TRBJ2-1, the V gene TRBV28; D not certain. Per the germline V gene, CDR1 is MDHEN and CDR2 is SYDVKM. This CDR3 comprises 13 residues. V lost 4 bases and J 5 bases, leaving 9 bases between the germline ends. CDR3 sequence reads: CASSYRLHNEQFF. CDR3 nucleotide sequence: TGTGCCAGCAGTTATAGGCTTCACAATGAGCAGTTCTTC.

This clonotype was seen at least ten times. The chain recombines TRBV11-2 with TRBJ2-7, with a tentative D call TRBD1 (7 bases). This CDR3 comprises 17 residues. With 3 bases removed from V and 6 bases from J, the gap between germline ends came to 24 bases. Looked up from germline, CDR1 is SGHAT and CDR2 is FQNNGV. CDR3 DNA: TGTGCCAGCAGCTTGTCAGGGGGAGGACTCGTTTTGGGCGAGCAGTACTTC. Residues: CASSLSGGGLVLGEQYF.

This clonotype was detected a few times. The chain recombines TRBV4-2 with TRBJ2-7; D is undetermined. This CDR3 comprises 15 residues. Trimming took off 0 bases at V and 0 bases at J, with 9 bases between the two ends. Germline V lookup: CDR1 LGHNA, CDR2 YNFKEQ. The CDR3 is CASSQDEPHSYEQYF. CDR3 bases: TGTGCCAGCAGCCAAGATGAGCCCCACTCCTACGAGCAGTACTTC.

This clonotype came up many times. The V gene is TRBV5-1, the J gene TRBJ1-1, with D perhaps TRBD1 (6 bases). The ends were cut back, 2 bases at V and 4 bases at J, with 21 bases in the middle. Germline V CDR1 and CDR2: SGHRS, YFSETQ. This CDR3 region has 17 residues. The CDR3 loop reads CASSLRPNRELGTEAFF. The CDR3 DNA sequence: TGCGCCAGCAGCTTAAGGCCCAACAGGGAATTGGGCACTGAAGCTTTCTTT. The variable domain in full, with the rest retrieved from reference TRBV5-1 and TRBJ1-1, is KAGVTQTPRYLIKTRGQQVTLSCSPISGHRSVSWYQQTPGQGLQFLFEYFSETQRNKGNFPGRFSGRQFSNSRSEMNVSTLELGDSALYLCASSLRPNRELGTEAFFGQGTRLTVV.

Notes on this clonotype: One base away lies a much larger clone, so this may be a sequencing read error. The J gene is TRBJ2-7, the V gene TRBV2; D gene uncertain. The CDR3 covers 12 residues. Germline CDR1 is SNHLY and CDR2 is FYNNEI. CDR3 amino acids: CASGDGSCEQYF. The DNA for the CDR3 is TGTGCCAGCGGAGACGGTTCCTGCGAGCAGTACTTC.

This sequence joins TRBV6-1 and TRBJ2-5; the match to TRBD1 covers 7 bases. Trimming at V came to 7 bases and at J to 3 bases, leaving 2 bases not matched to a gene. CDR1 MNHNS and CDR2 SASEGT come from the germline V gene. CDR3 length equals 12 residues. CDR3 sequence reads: CASNRGEETQYF. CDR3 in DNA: TGTGCCAGCAACAGGGGTGAAGAGACCCAGTACTTC.

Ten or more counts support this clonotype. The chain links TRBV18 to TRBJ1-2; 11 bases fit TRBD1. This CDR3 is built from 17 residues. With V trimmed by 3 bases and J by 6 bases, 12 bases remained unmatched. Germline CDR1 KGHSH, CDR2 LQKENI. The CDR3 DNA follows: TGTGCCAGCTCACCTTATGGACAGGGGGCAATTTTGGATGGCTACACCTTC. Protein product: CASSPYGQGAILDGYTF.

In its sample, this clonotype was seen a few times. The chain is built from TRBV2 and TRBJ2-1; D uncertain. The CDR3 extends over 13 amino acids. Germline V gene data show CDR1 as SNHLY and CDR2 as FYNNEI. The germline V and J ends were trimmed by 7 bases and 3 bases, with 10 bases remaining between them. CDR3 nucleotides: TGTGCCAGCAATGTAGGTTTCTACAATGAGCAGTTCTTC. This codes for CASNVGFYNEQFF.

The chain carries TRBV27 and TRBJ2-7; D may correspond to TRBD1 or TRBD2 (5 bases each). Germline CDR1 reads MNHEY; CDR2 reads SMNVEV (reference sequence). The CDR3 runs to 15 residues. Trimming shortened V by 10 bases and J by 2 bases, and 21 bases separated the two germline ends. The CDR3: CATRRNRDPAYEQYF. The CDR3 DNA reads TGTGCCACAAGAAGAAATAGGGACCCAGCCTACGAGCAGTACTTC.